The T cell receptor (beta chain) described here comes from a study of blood T cell repertoires in COVID-19. Study-wide context: Whether acute or convalescent, the COVID-19 samples came from the United States, Italy and Spain. The cDNA or gDNA used as material had been derived from T cells, B-cell-depleted T cells, or PBMCs.

The CDR3 sequence is 15 residues long. Germline CDR1 reads MNHEY; CDR2 reads SVGAGI. Deletions cut 5 bases from V and 3 bases from J, with 17 bases between. TCRdb's copy holds only in-frame clones and misses some; the assay was immunoSEQ multiplex PCR. The repertoire holds approximately 60,000 clones, with 70% to 85% as singletons. The chain combines TRBV6-5 with TRBJ2-7; possibly TRBD2 for D (6 bases). What was sequenced was peripheral blood. The clonotype originates from a woman of 80 years or more with active or convalescent COVID-19. The CDR3 sequence: CASSLGRGDLYEQYF. CDR3 nucleotide sequence: TGTGCCAGCAGTCTAGGGCGCGGGGACCTCTACGAGCAGTACTTC.